The 15 T cell receptor beta chains presented below share a single source sample, sequenced in a study of CD8 T cells in ankylosing spondylitis. MiXCR, run by TCRdb on the 5' RACE reads, gives a single entry per CDR3 protein. The profile shows some 290,000 distinct CDR3 sequences, 20% of them singletons. The sequenced sample consisted of blood, either unsorted or a sorted T cell fraction (not recorded which). These receptors were obtained from a male donor with ankylosing spondylitis or in good health (not recorded which).

This clonotype was counted between two and nine times. The chain uses TRBV7-9 and TRBJ2-2, with TRBD2 matching 7 bases. The V segment lost 2 bases and the J segment 1 base; nucleotides outside the gene matches: 1. The CDR3 length is 15 residues. Per germline, CDR1 SEHNR and CDR2 FQNEAQ (reference sequence). The chain's CDR3 is CASSLPSGNTGELFF. The CDR3 DNA reads TGTGCCAGCAGCTTACCTAGCGGGAACACCGGGGAGCTGTTTTTT.

This clonotype was detected many times. This chain links TRBV5-1 with TRBJ1-1; the D gene is possibly TRBD1 (6 bases). V was shortened by 3 bases and J by 6 bases, with 18 bases between the two germline ends. This CDR3 is 15 amino acids long. Germline V lookup: CDR1 SGHRS, CDR2 YFSETQ. In DNA form, the CDR3 reads TGCGCCAGCAGCTCAGACACAGGGTGGTCGGCTGAAGCTTTCTTT. Its translation is CASSSDTGWSAEAFF.

In DNA, the CDR3 is TGCGCCAGCAGTCGCGGAGCCCCTAGCACAGATACGCAGTATTTT. This sequence encodes CASSRGAPSTDTQYF. The chain couples TRBV5-1 to TRBJ2-3; D not resolved. V gave up 5 bases and J gave up 0 bases, with 13 bases separating them. Germline lookup yields CDR1 SGHRS and CDR2 YFSETQ. CDR3 size: 15 residues.

This clonotype was found a few times. CDR3 DNA: TGTGCCAGCAGCGTCCGGACAGCGAACACTGAAGCTTTCTTT. This gives the protein CASSVRTANTEAFF. J is TRBJ1-1 and V is TRBV6-1; D possibly corresponds to TRBD1 (6 bases). This CDR3 contains 14 residues. Germline CDR1 reads MNHNS; CDR2 reads SASEGT. V lost 6 bases and J lost 1, with 12 bases in between.

The chain employs TRBV3-1 and TRBJ1-5, with 7 bases lining up with TRBD1. V lost 4 bases and J lost 4; bases outside the gene matches: 7. Germline assignment: CDR1 LGHDT and CDR2 YNNKEL (reference sequence). The CDR3 length is 15 residues. CDR3 loop: CASSRGTAENQPQHF. The CDR3 nucleotides are TGTGCCAGCAGCCGCGGGACAGCAGAAAATCAGCCCCAGCATTTT.

The chain combines TRBV11-2 with TRBJ2-4; a weak D match, TRBD2 (5 bases). This CDR3 is 13 amino acids long. The V and J ends lost 1 base and 10 bases respectively, with 11 bases between them. Germline CDR1 and CDR2: SGHAT and FQNNGV. The CDR3 DNA reads TGTGCCAGCAGCTTAGGGTTCGGGGAGATTCAGTACTTC. Translated: CASSLGFGEIQYF.

J is TRBJ2-6 and V is TRBV29-1, with 7 bases aligning to TRBD1. The CDR3 is 15 residues long. V was pared by 0 bases and J by 2 bases, with 1 base of the junction left unmatched. Germline V gives CDR1 SQVTM, CDR2 ANQGSEA. The CDR3: CSVEDRGPGANVLTF. The CDR3, as DNA: TGCAGCGTTGAAGATAGGGGGCCTGGGGCCAACGTCCTGACTTTC.

This clonotype was recorded a few times. This rearrangement joins TRBV29-1 to TRBJ2-3, with TRBD2 matching over 9 bases. The germline V gene encodes CDR1 SQVTM and CDR2 ANQGSEA. V was pared by 4 bases and J by 0 bases, with 5 bases of the junction left unmatched. The CDR3 covers 15 residues. The CDR3 here is CSVVTSGTSTDTQYF. CDR3 in DNA: TGCAGCGTTGTGACTAGCGGAACTAGCACAGATACGCAGTATTTT.

This clonotype was seen a few times. This chain links TRBV13 with TRBJ1-3; D unresolved. The CDR3 length is 17 residues. Germline V gene lookup returns CDR1 PRHDT and CDR2 FYEKMQ (reference sequence). V was pared by 1 base and J by 1 base, with 14 bases between. CDR3 sequence reads: CASSLDVRGESGNTIYF. DNA of the CDR3: TGTGCCAGCAGCTTAGACGTTCGCGGGGAATCTGGAAACACCATATATTTT.

This clonotype was found many times. V and J are TRBV9 and TRBJ2-3, with 8 bases identical to TRBD1. J gave up 5 bases and V 3 bases, and 8 bases lay outside the gene matches. CDR1 SGDLS and CDR2 YYNGEE come from the germline V gene. The CDR3 spans 15 residues. CDR3 sequence (DNA): TGTGCCAGCAGCGGGACAGGGAGCGCTGGAGATACGCAGTATTTT. The encoded protein is CASSGTGSAGDTQYF.

In this sample, this clonotype turned up a few times. This rearrangement joins TRBV20-1 to TRBJ1-1, with 8 bases identical to TRBD1. The length of the CDR3 is 13 residues. The junction had 7 bases not matched to a gene; V was cut back by 3 bases and J by 7 bases. The germline V gene has CDR1 DFQATT and CDR2 SNEGSKA (reference sequence). CDR3 in amino acids: CSASSGGVIEAFF. In DNA form, the CDR3 reads TGCAGTGCTAGCTCAGGGGGCGTAATTGAAGCTTTCTTT.

The chain combines TRBV6-1 with TRBJ1-1; TRBD1 agrees at 7 bases. Trimming at V came to 6 bases and at J to 3 bases, leaving 7 bases not matched to a gene. The CDR3 length is 14 residues. Per the germline V gene, CDR1 is MNHNS and CDR2 is SASEGT. CDR3 protein: CASSEHGTDTEAFF. The CDR3, as DNA: TGTGCCAGCAGCGAGCACGGGACAGACACTGAAGCTTTCTTT.

The gene calls are TRBV4-1 and TRBJ2-1, with 10 bases aligning to TRBD1. Germline CDR1 and CDR2: MGHRA and YSYEKL. The CDR3 length is 16 residues. Losses at the gene ends were 5 bases for V and 7 bases for J; bases not matched to a gene: 11. CDR3 loop: CASSLNTGQGRNEQFF. Written as DNA, the CDR3 is TGCGCCAGCAGCTTAAACACGGGACAGGGGCGGAATGAGCAGTTCTTC.

V and J are TRBV20-1 and TRBJ2-6; the D is unclear. V was pared by 3 bases and J by 0 bases, with 6 bases between. Germline loops: CDR1 DFQATT, CDR2 SNEGSKA (reference sequence). The CDR3 is 14 amino acids. The CDR3, as DNA: TGCAGTGCTAGCGTTAGCTCTGGGGCCAACGTCCTGACTTTC. Residues: CSASVSSGANVLTF.

In its sample, this clonotype was seen a few times. The chain joins TRBV25-1 to TRBJ1-5, with D uncertain. The V gene's germline CDR1 is MGHDK and CDR2 SYGVNS. V was trimmed by 1 base and J by 4 bases, leaving 14 bases between them. CDR3 length: 16 amino acids. As DNA, the CDR3 is TGTGCCAGCAGTGAATCCTGGAAGGGCCATAATCAGCCCCAGCATTTT. As protein: CASSESWKGHNQPQHF. The variable domain in full, with the rest retrieved from reference TRBV25-1 and TRBJ1-5, is EADIYQTPRYLVIGTGKKITLECSQTMGHDKMYWYQQDPGMELHLIHYSYGVNSTEKGDLSSESTVSRIRTEHFPLTLESARPSHTSQYLCASSESWKGHNQPQHFGDGTRLSIL.